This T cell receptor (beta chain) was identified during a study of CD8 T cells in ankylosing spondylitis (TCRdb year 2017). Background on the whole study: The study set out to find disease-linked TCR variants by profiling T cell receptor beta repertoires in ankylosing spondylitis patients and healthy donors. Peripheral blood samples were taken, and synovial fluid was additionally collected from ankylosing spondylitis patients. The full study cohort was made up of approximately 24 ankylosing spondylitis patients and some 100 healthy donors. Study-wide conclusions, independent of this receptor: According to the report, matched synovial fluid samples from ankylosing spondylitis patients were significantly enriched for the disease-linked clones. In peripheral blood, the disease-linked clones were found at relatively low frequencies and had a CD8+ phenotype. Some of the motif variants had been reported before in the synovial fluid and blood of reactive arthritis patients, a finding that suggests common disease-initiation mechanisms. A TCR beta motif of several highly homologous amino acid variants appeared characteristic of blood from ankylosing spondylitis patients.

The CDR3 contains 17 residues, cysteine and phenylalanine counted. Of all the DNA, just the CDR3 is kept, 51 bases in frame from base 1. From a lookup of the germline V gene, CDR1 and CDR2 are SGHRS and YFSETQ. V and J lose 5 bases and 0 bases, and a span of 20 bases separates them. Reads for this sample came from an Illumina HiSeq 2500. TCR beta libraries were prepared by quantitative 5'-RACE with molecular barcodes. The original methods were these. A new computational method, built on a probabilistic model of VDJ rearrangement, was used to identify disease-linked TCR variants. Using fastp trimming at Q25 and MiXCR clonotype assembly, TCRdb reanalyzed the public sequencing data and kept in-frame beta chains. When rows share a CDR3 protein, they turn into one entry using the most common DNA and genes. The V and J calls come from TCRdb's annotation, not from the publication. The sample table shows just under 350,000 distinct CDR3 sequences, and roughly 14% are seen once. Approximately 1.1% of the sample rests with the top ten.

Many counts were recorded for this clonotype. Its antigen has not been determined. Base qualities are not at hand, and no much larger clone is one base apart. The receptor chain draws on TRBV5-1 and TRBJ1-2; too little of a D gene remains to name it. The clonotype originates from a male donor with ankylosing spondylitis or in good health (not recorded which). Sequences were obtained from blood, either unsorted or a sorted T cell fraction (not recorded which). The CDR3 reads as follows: CASSDGSLMSANYGYTF. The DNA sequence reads TGCGCCAGCAGTGATGGGTCTTTAATGTCTGCTAACTATGGCTACACCTTC.